This T cell receptor delta chain was documented in a study of Vδ1+ human thymocytes (dated by TCRdb to 2016 to 2019). Notes on the research overall: As a data resource, the study described the mRNA-level TRG and TRD CDR3 repertoires found in highly purified Vdelta1+ thymocytes taken from young children. Validation of the multiplex-based CDR3 amplicon strategy against 5'RACE-based CDR3 amplicon generation methods had been performed previously. Overall study results and their limits: Numerous TRG clonotypes were shared among donors (up to roughly 6.9x10^3), while TRD repertoires were essentially private (a maximum of about 100 shared). Although sort purity was high, approximately 18% of thymic TRD sequences were Vdelta2 (with a few Vdelta3), in contrast to the peripheral blood Vdelta1+ controls. Because no clustering by age or sex was seen, donors were not stratified by age or sex in the analyses. The authors advised highly purified populations and single-cell validation, since unexpected Vdelta2 sequences could cause misinterpretation of bulk repertoire data. The thymic TRG and TRD repertoires appeared highly polyclonal, with Gaussian CDR3 length distributions, in contrast to the oligoclonal repertoires of peripheral blood.

Thymic samples were depleted of alphabeta T cells, then CD3+ TCRVdelta1+ TCRVdelta2- thymocytes were FACS-sorted. A purity of about 96% to 99.6% was achieved for sorted Vdelta1+ thymocytes. The thymic specimens were obtained from 8 paediatric patients who were undergoing corrective cardiac surgery and ranged in age from 5 days to 15 months. Thymic tissue was dispersed, and mononuclear cells were isolated on a Histopaque-1077 density gradient. For staining, the antibodies used were anti-TCRVdelta1 clone TS8.2, anti-TCRVdelta2 clone B6, anti-CD3 clone HIT3a and anti-TCRalphabeta clone IP26. A word on this clone: The antigen this receptor binds is unknown. No qualities accompany the bases; no much larger clone lies one base away. The same CDR3 can be traced to other DNA sequences in this sample.

CDR3 length: 18 amino acids, cysteine to phenylalanine. Only CDR3 DNA remains: 54 bases, in frame from the first base. Trimming removed 0 bases from V and 1 base from J; the gene matches leave 9 bases unexplained. CDR1 TSWWSYY and CDR2 QGS were looked up in the germline V gene. RNA extraction was carried out with the RNeasy mini kit, and reverse transcription was then done using Superscript III. Multiplex PCR was used to generate CDR3 amplicons, with pooled V-gene forward primers and a constant-region reverse primer carrying Illumina adaptor overhangs. After gel purification, the amplicons were indexed with Nextera index primers over approximately 8 extra PCR cycles and then purified using AMPure XP beads. Sequencing of the libraries was done on an Illumina MiSeq using paired-end 250 bp reads, dual indexing and a roughly 20% PhiX spike-in. The published analysis was carried out like this. FastQC was used to check read quality, and ea-utils fastq-join was used to merge TRG read pairs. Sequences were annotated with IMGT/HighV-QUEST, keeping only productive sequences with unambiguous V-gene assignment; clonotypes were defined by identical CDR3 sequence. Downstream analysis used VDJtools 1.1.1, tcR 2.2.3, Treemap and vegan Shannon diversity in R 3.4.4. Clones were re-identified by TCRdb from the public reads with CATT, and rows with the same DNA were merged. The V and J calls were not made by the authors but by TCRdb's processing. This sample lists around 56,000 delta-chain clones; roughly 16% were detected once. The ten largest clones add up to approximately 0.4% of the sample.

The chain employs TRDV1 and TRDJ1; 9 bases in between match TRDD3. The sequenced material came from Vdelta1+ gamma-delta thymocytes from the thymus. The cell subset or site label for this specimen denotes: FACS-sorted CD3+ TCRalphabeta- TCRVdelta1+ TCRVdelta2- thymocytes. The clonotype comes from a girl under three years old who had congenital heart surgery. The DNA sequence is as follows: TGTGCTCTTGGGGAACTTCCGACGTGGGGGATAGGCACCGATAAACTCATCTTT. It encodes CALGELPTWGIGTDKLIF.